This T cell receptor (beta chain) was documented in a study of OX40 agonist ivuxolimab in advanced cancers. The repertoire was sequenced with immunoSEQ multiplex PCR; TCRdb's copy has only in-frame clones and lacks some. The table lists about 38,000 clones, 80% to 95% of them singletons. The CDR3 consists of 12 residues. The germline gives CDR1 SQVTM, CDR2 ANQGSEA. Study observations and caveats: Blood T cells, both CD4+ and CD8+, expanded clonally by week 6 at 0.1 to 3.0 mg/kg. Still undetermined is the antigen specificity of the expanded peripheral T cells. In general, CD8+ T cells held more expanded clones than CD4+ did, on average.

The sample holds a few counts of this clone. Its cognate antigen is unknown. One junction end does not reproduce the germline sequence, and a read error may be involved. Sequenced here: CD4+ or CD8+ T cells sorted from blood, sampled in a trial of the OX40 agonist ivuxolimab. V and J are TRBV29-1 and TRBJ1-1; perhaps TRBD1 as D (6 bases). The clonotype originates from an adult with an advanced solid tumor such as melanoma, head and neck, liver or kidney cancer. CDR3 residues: CSAEQGATEAFF. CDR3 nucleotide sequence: TGCAGCGCTGAACAGGGTGCCACTGAAGCTTTCTTT.